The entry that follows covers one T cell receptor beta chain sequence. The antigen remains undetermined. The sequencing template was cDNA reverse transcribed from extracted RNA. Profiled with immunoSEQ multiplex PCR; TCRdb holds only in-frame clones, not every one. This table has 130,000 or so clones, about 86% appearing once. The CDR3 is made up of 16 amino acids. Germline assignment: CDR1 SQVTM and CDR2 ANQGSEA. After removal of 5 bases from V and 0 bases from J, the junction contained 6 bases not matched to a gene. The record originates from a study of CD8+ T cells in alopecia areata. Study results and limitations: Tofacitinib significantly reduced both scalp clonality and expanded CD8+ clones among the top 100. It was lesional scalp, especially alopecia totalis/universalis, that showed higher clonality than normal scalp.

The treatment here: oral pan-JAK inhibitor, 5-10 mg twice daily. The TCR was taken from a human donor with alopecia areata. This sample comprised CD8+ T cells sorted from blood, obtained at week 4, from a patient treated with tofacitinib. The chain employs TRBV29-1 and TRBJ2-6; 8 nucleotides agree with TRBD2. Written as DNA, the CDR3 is TGCAGCGTTACGGGGGGGAAGGGCTCTGGGGCCAACGTCCTGACTTTC. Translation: CSVTGGKGSGANVLTF.